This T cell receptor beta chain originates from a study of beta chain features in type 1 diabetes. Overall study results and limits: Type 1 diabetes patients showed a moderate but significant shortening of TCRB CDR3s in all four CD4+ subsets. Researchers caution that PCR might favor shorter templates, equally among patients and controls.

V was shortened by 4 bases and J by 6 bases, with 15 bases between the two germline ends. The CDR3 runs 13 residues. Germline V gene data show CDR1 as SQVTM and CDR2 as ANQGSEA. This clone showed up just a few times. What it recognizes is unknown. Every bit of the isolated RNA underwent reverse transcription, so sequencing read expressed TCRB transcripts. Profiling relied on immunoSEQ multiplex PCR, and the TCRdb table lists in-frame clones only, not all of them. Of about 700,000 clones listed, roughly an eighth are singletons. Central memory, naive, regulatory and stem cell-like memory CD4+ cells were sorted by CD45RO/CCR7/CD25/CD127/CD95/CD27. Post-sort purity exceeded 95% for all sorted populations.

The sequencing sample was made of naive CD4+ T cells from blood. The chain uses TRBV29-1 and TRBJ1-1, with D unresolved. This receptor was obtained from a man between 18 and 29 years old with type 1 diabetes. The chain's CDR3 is CSVGGRLRSEAFF. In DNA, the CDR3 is TGCAGCGTTGGTGGCCGACTCCGCTCTGAAGCTTTCTTT.